These T cell receptor beta chains were read from a single sample in a study of CD8+ T cells in alopecia areata. Libraries were prepared by immunoSEQ multiplex PCR; TCRdb keeps only in-frame clonotypes and omits some of them. The sample shows approximately 210,000 clones, more than 55% of them seen only once. Sample: CD4+ T cells sorted from blood, taken around week 49, from a patient treated with tofacitinib. The receptors originated from a human donor with alopecia areata. Both conserved end residues are part of each CDR3. The D gene is left open where the match is weak. For some rows the clone size is stated as once, few or many, or as a class when expanded; others skip it.

V gene	clone size	CDR3 length	D gene	J gene	CDR3 protein	CDR3 DNA
TRBV7-2	NA	13	TRBD2	TRBJ2-7	CASRTSGAYEQYF	TGTGCCAGCAGGACTAGCGGGGCCTACGAGCAGTACTTC
TRBV9	NA	15	NA	TRBJ2-7	CASSVGGTESYEQYF	TGTGCCAGCAGCGTCGGCGGGACAGAGAGCTACGAGCAGTACTTC
TRBV29-1	few	13	NA	TRBJ1-1	CSVKETPNTEAFF	TGCAGCGTAAAAGAAACCCCGAACACTGAAGCTTTCTTT
TRBV2	NA	15	TRBD2	TRBJ2-5	CASSGTSGGSKTQYF	TGTGCCAGCAGTGGGACTAGCGGGGGGAGCAAGACCCAGTACTTC
TRBV19	NA	14	TRBD2	TRBJ2-5	CASSSLAGGETQYF	TGTGCCAGTAGTAGTCTAGCGGGGGGAGAGACCCAGTACTTC
TRBV15	NA	13	NA	TRBJ1-5	CATSRGVAQPQHF	TGTGCCACCAGCAGAGGTGTGGCCCAGCCCCAGCATTTT
TRBV7-6	NA	14	TRBD1	TRBJ2-7	CASSLDRGPYEQYF	TGTGCCAGCAGCCTGGACAGGGGCCCCTACGAGCAGTACTTC
TRBV6-5	few	15	TRBD2	TRBJ2-3	CASSYGGGATDTQYF	TGTGCCAGCAGTTACGGCGGGGGGGCCACAGATACGCAGTATTTT
TRBV5-6	NA	14	NA	TRBJ2-2	CASSLTSGAGELFF	TGTGCCAGCAGCTTGACGTCAGGGGCAGGGGAGCTGTTTTTT
TRBV29-1	few	12	NA	TRBJ1-2	CSVSLADTGYTF	TGCAGCGTTAGTCTCGCGGACACCGGCTACACCTTC
TRBV7-2	NA	15	TRBD1	TRBJ1-1	CASSIMDRGNTEAFF	TGTGCCAGCAGCATCATGGACAGGGGGAACACTGAAGCTTTCTTT
TRBV30	NA	14	NA	TRBJ1-2	CAWSGGGRDYGYTF	TGTGCCTGGAGCGGGGGTGGCAGGGACTATGGCTACACCTTC
TRBV25-1	NA	15	NA	TRBJ2-1	CASSEYKGLIDEQFF	TGTGCCAGCAGTGAATATAAGGGTCTTATCGATGAGCAGTTCTTC
TRBV29-1	NA	12	NA	TRBJ1-2	CSVDEDTYGYTF	TGCAGCGTTGACGAGGATACCTATGGCTACACCTTC
TRBV30	NA	15	NA	TRBJ1-1	CALTNGPGLNTEAFF	TGTGCCTTAACAAATGGCCCGGGGCTGAACACTGAAGCTTTCTTT
TRBV30	once	13	NA	TRBJ1-6	CAWSGRTDSPLHF	TGTGCCTGGAGTGGAAGAACCGATTCACCCCTCCACTTT
TRBV29-1	few	12	TRBD1	TRBJ2-7	CSVRQGAYEQYF	TGCAGCGTTAGACAGGGAGCCTACGAGCAGTACTTC
TRBV15	NA	12	NA	TRBJ2-1	CATSSGYNEQFF	TGTGCCACCAGCTCGGGGTACAATGAGCAGTTCTTC
TRBV2	NA	15	NA	TRBJ2-3	CASIPSSVSTDTQYF	TGTGCCAGCATACCGTCGTCGGTGAGCACAGATACGCAGTATTTT
TRBV2	NA	13	TRBD2	TRBJ2-7	CASLAGVSYEQYF	TGTGCCAGCCTAGCGGGGGTGTCCTACGAGCAGTACTTC
TRBV29-1	NA	11	NA	TRBJ2-7	CSVAHSYEQYF	TGCAGCGTAGCACACTCCTACGAGCAGTACTTC
TRBV10-3	NA	13	NA	TRBJ1-4	CAISEGVHEKLFF	TGTGCCATCAGTGAGGGGGTCCATGAAAAACTGTTTTTT
TRBV2	NA	16	NA	TRBJ2-3	CASSDGTRGATDTQYF	TGTGCCAGCAGTGATGGGACTCGAGGGGCCACAGATACGCAGTATTTT
TRBV4-1	NA	19	NA	TRBJ2-1	CASSQVRTGREYAGNEQFF	TGCGCCAGCAGCCAAGTCCGAACGGGCAGGGAATATGCTGGGAATGAGCAGTTCTTC
TRBV5-1	NA	17	TRBD2	TRBJ2-1	CASSRNPGLGGDNEQFF	TGCGCCAGCAGCCGCAATCCGGGACTAGGAGGGGACAATGAGCAGTTCTTC
TRBV6-1	NA	16	TRBD1	TRBJ2-3	CASSVGQGVGTDTQYF	TGTGCCAGCAGTGTGGGACAGGGAGTGGGTACAGATACGCAGTATTTT
TRBV29-1	few	12	NA	TRBJ2-3	CSVGRVGDTQYF	TGCAGCGTTGGCAGGGTCGGTGATACGCAGTATTTT
TRBV4-3	NA	13	NA	TRBJ1-2	CASSQVGQTGYTF	TGCGCCAGCAGCCAAGTAGGACAGACAGGCTACACCTTC
TRBV29-1	NA	13	NA	TRBJ1-2	CSVGREASNGYTF	TGCAGCGTTGGAAGGGAGGCGTCGAATGGCTACACCTTC
TRBV4-3	NA	12	TRBD1	TRBJ1-2	CASRTGNYGYTF	TGCGCCAGCAGGACAGGGAACTATGGCTACACCTTC
TRBV7-2	few	11	NA	TRBJ2-2	CASSFFGELFF	TGTGCCAGCAGCTTCTTCGGGGAGCTGTTTTTT
TRBV5-1	NA	14	NA	TRBJ1-1	CASSFQVGNTEAFF	TGCGCCAGCAGCTTTCAGGTTGGGAACACTGAAGCTTTCTTT
TRBV11-1	NA	18	NA	TRBJ2-6	CASSLGTSPGLGANVLTF	TGTGCCAGCAGCTTAGGTACGAGTCCCGGCCTTGGGGCCAACGTCCTGACTTTC
TRBV29-1	few	13	NA	TRBJ2-3	CSVAGSRADTQYF	TGCAGCGTTGCGGGAAGCAGAGCAGATACGCAGTATTTT
TRBV6-1	few	15	NA	TRBJ1-5	CASDPTGAVSQPQHF	TGTGCCAGTGACCCTACGGGGGCAGTCAGTCAGCCCCAGCATTTT
TRBV9	NA	14	NA	TRBJ1-4	CASSNTRDREKLFF	TGTGCCAGCAGCAATACCCGGGACCGGGAAAAACTGTTTTTT
TRBV5-6	NA	15	NA	TRBJ1-2	CASSLTGVSNYGYTF	TGTGCCAGCAGCCTTACTGGTGTGTCTAACTATGGCTACACCTTC
TRBV19	NA	13	NA	TRBJ1-2	CASSPHEKGGYTF	TGTGCCAGTAGTCCCCACGAGAAAGGGGGCTACACCTTC
TRBV7-2	once	15	NA	TRBJ2-4	CASSLAVIAKNIQYF	TGTGCCAGCAGCTTAGCAGTGATAGCCAAAAACATTCAGTACTTC
TRBV15	NA	17	TRBD2	TRBJ2-5	CATSRGSGGPHQETQYF	TGTGCCACCAGCAGAGGTAGCGGGGGACCCCACCAAGAGACCCAGTACTTC
TRBV30	NA	17	NA	TRBJ2-6	CAWMGRGLSRGANVLTF	TGTGCCTGGATGGGCAGGGGCCTTTCGCGCGGGGCCAACGTCCTGACTTTC
TRBV14	NA	15	TRBD2	TRBJ2-7	CASSPGTSGGLEQYF	TGTGCCAGCAGCCCCGGGACTAGCGGGGGGTTAGAGCAGTACTTC
TRBV5-1	NA	14	NA	TRBJ1-1	CASSLALWDPEAFF	TGCGCCAGCAGCTTGGCTCTCTGGGACCCTGAAGCTTTCTTT
TRBV7-9	NA	14	NA	TRBJ2-7	CASSPDRTATEQYF	TGTGCCAGCAGCCCCGATCGGACAGCAACAGAGCAGTACTTC
TRBV7-9	few	15	NA	TRBJ1-4	CASSFQGATNEKLFF	TGTGCCAGCAGCTTTCAGGGTGCAACTAATGAAAAACTGTTTTTT
TRBV4-3	NA	16	NA	TRBJ1-6	CASSQEGQGSSSPLHF	TGCGCCAGCAGCCAAGAAGGCCAGGGGAGTAGTTCACCCCTCCACTTT
TRBV7-9	NA	12	TRBD1	TRBJ1-5	CASSQGGQPQHF	TGTGCCAGCAGCCAGGGGGGCCAGCCCCAGCATTTT
TRBV30	NA	13	NA	TRBJ1-1	CAWDRLEGTEAFF	TGTGCCTGGGACAGGCTCGAGGGCACTGAAGCTTTCTTT
TRBV15	once	13	NA	TRBJ1-5	CATSRALNQPQHF	TGTGCCACCAGCAGAGCCCTTAATCAGCCCCAGCATTTT
TRBV30	once	13	NA	TRBJ1-1	CAWTKSFNTEAFF	TGTGCCTGGACAAAGAGTTTTAACACTGAAGCTTTCTTT